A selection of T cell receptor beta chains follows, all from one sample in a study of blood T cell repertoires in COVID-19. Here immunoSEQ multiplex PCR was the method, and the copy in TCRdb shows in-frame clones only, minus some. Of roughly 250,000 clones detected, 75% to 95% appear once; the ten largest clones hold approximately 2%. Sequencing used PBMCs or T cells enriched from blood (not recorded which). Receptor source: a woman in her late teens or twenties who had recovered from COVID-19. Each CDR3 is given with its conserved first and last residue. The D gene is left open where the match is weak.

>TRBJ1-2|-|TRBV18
CASSPSATVHGYTF
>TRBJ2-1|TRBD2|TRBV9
CASSVGLAGRGGEQFF
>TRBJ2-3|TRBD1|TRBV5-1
CASSLDRGVSTDTQYF
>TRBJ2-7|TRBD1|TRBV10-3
CAISDREHAEQYF
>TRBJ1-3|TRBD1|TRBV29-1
CSVADRAGNTIYF
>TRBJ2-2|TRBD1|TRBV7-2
CASSSRWTGNTGELFF
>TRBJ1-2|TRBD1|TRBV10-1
CATPTGILNYGYTF
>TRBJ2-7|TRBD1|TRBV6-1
CASSEVGGSSYEQYF
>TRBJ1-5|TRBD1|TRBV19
CASSKQGAGNQPQHF
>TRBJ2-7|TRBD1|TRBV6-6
CASSRQGHEQYF
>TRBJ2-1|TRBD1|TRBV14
CASSRYGTVYNEQFF
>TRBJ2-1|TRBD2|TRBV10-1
CASSEPGLAGTNEQFF
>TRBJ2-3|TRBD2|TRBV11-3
CASSFGPWGGESTDTQYF
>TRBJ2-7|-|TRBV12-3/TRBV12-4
CASSLREKQYF
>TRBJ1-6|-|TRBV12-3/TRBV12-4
CASRLGNSPLHF
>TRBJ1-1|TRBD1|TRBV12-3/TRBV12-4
CASRTGQNTEAFF
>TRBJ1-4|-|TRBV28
CASSQTSPNNEKLFF
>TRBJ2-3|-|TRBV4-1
CASSQEQADTQYF
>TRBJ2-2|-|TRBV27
CASSLGGLNTGELFF
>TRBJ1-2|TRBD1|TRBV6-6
CASREGQLDGYTF
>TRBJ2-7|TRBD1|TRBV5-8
CASSLRDRNYEQYF
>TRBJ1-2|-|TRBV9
CASSVGGLEAVIANYGYTF
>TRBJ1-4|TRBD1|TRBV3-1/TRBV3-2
CASSRQTGLANEKLFF
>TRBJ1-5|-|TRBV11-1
CASSPDSDQPQHF
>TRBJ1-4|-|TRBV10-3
CAISRGGDEKLFF
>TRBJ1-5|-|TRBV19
CASIAGQNQPQHF
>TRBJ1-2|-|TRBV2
CASSESRGSGYTF
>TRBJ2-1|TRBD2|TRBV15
CATSRDRVGLAVDYGQFF
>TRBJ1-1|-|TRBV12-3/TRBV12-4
CASSQGRNTEAFF
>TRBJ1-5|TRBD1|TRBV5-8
CASSLGGGFQPQHF
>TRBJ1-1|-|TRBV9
CASSVLGREPWRNTEAFF
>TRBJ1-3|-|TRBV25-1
CASSEDDRHSGNTIYF
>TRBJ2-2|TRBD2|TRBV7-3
CASSLSSGANTGELFF
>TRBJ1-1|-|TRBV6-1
CASIEAPGMENTEAFF
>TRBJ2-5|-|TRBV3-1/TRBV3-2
CASRDTRETQYF
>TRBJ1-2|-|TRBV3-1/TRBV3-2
CASSQGGNYGYTF
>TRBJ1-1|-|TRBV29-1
CSVDQTDMNTEAFF
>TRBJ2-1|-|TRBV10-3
CAISDTLAPNNEQFF
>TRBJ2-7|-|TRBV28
CASSLGGGGSSYEQYF
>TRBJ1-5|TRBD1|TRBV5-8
CASSPGTGANQPQHF
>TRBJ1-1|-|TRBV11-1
CASSGPGLKNTEAFF
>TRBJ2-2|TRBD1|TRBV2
CASRQGVTGELFF
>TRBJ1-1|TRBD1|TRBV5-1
CASSEERQGSTEAFF
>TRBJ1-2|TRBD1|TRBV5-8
CASSQDRALGYTF
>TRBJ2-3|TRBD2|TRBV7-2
CASGAGVADTQYF